The T cell receptor beta chain described here comes from a study of regulatory and conventional T cells in RAG deficiency. Profiling relied on immunoSEQ multiplex PCR, and the TCRdb table lists in-frame clones only, not all of them. The repertoire has more than 40,000 clones, over 80% of them found once; the top ten carry around 0.5%. Blood CD4+ CD25-low CD127-high conventional T cells supplied the genomic DNA template. The sample holds one count of this clone. Its target is unknown. Study results and caveats: Omenn patients showed >75% Treg-Tconv overlap and shorter CDR3 lengths. Shannon entropy was markedly lower and Simpson indices higher in RAG-deficient patients than control T-cell subsets.

Germline V gene sequence: CDR1 SNHLY, CDR2 FYNNEI. The CDR3 has 16 amino acids. Trimming took 6 bases from V and 0 from J; bases not matched to a gene: 10. These records were also assigned to another study, of regulatory T cells. As reported in that work: Amplification used 52 TRBV primers and 13 TRBJ primers.

The chain employs TRBV2 and TRBJ1-2, with TRBD1 identical over 7 bases. The origin of this receptor is a human donor in good health. Input material: CD4+ effector T cells sorted from blood. The chain's CDR3 is CASSIIGTATNYGYTF. The CDR3 DNA follows: TGTGCCAGCAGCATCATTGGGACAGCCACTAACTATGGCTACACCTTC.